One and the same sample provided the 17 T cell receptor beta chains below, sequenced in a study of radiotherapy plus CTLA-4 blockade in lung cancer (dated by TCRdb to 2017 to 2018). Library construction relied on the immunoSEQ multiplex PCR assay. TCRdb provides this immuneACCESS table in a form limited to in-frame rearrangements. Some clones are lacking; in checked studies, under half of them reflect an unresolved V gene, and why the rest are absent is not known. This sample has about 31,000 clones in its table, and around 80% of those were observed once. Jointly, the top ten make up 7.5% of the sample. The sample was peripheral blood, taken from a patient treated with radiotherapy plus ipilimumab. These receptors all stem from a human donor with non-small cell lung cancer who had stable disease on radiotherapy plus ipilimumab.

This chain links TRBV7-2 with TRBJ1-5; weak D call: TRBD1 (6 bases). V lost 1 base to trimming and J lost 3 bases, with 16 bases between them. Germline V gene sequence: CDR1 SGHTA, CDR2 FQGNSA. The CDR3 totals 17 residues. The CDR3 DNA follows: TGTGCCAGCAGCTTAGGATTAACAGGGAGAGACAATCAGCCCCAGCATTTT. Translated, it gives CASSLGLTGRDNQPQHF. The variable domain in full, completed from reference TRBV7-2 and TRBJ1-5, reads GAGVSQSPSNKVTEKGKDVELRCDPISGHTALYWYRQSLGQGLEFLIYFQGNSAPDKSGLPSDRFSAERTGGSVSTLTIQRTQQEDSAVYLCASSLGLTGRDNQPQHFGDGTRLSIL.

In this sample, this clone turned up a few times. This sequence joins TRBV7-9 and TRBJ2-3, with 7 nucleotides matching TRBD1. Trimming took 5 bases from V and 5 from J; bases not matched to a gene: 7. CDR1 and CDR2 from the germline V gene are SEHNR and FQNEAQ (reference sequence). CDR3 size: 14 residues. The CDR3 sequence: CASSLTGVIDTQYF. As DNA, the CDR3 is TGTGCCAGCAGCCTTACAGGGGTAATAGATACGCAGTATTTT.

The rearrangement uses TRBV7-2 and TRBJ1-3; D call uncertain. From germline, CDR1 is SGHTA and CDR2 FQGNSA. V gave up 1 base and J gave up 4 bases, with 17 bases separating them. The CDR3 is made up of 17 amino acids. CDR3: CASSLVGVLPSGNTIYF. CDR3 DNA sequence: TGTGCCAGCAGCTTAGTTGGAGTATTGCCCTCCGGAAACACCATATATTTT.

The gene calls are TRBV7-3 and TRBJ2-5, with unresolved D. V was shortened by 2 bases and J by 6 bases, with 22 bases between the two germline ends. Looked up from germline, CDR1 is SGHTA and CDR2 is FQGTGA. The CDR3 length is 17 residues. The CDR3 here is CASSLDGVGPGRQTQYF. In DNA form, the CDR3 reads TGTGCCAGCAGCTTAGATGGAGTAGGTCCCGGAAGACAGACCCAGTACTTC.

J is TRBJ1-2 and V is TRBV4-1; TRBD1 matches 11 bases. CDR3 length: 15 residues. V shed 3 bases and J 8 bases; nucleotides not matched to a gene: 8. CDR1 MGHRA and CDR2 YSYEKL come from the germline V gene. The chain's CDR3 is CASSQGTGGRSGYTF. The CDR3 DNA sequence: TGCGCCAGCAGCCAGGGGACAGGGGGGCGGAGCGGCTACACCTTC.

The CDR3 sequence: CASSTELTSQSRANVLTF. CDR3 DNA sequence: TGCGCCAGCAGCACGGAGTTAACGTCACAAAGTCGGGCCAACGTCCTGACTTTC. This chain joins TRBV4-3 and TRBJ2-6; D is undetermined. V was cut by 5 bases and J by 5 bases, with 22 bases left in between. This CDR3 contains 18 residues. CDR1 is LGHNA, CDR2 YSLEER, per germline.

This clone was recorded once. The chain uses TRBV10-3 and TRBJ2-3, with 7 positions matching TRBD2. Looked up from germline, CDR1 is ENHRY and CDR2 is SYGVKD. The CDR3 loop spans 15 amino acids. V shed 2 bases, J shed 5 bases, and the junction held 7 bases outside the gene matches. The CDR3 sequence: CAISEKRGLGDTQYF. The CDR3 DNA reads TGTGCCATCAGTGAGAAGCGGGGCCTGGGAGATACGCAGTATTTT.

This chain uses TRBV2 with TRBJ1-2; 12 bases match TRBD1. Germline V lookup: CDR1 SNHLY, CDR2 FYNNEI. The CDR3 spans 16 residues. Losses at the gene ends were 4 bases for V and 7 bases for J; bases not matched to a gene: 10. The CDR3 loop reads CASSGGTGGRVGGYTF. CDR3 DNA: TGTGCCAGCAGTGGCGGGACAGGGGGCCGTGTAGGTGGCTACACCTTC.

The chain is built from TRBV10-1 and TRBJ2-1; tentatively, D is TRBD2 (5 bases). Trimming removed 3 bases from V and 4 bases from J, with 16 bases in between. Germline V gives CDR1 WNHNN, CDR2 SYGVQD (reference sequence). This CDR3 has 16 residues. DNA for the CDR3: TGCGCCAGCAGTGATTCCCAGCGGCCCTTATACAATGAGCAGTTCTTC. Translating gives CASSDSQRPLYNEQFF.

V usage is TRBV9 and J usage is TRBJ1-1; 9 bases fit TRBD1. The CDR3 is 14 residues long. Germline V gives CDR1 SGDLS, CDR2 YYNGEE. The V gene end was trimmed by 2 bases and the J gene end by 4 bases; junction bases not matched to a gene: 3. Here the CDR3 DNA reads TGTGCCAGCAGCGTGACAGGGGGTGTCACTGAAGCTTTCTTT. Residues: CASSVTGGVTEAFF.

This chain joins TRBV6-5 and TRBJ2-2, with 8 bases aligning to TRBD1. The V and J ends lost 6 bases and 5 bases, in that order; junction bases with no gene match: 2. The CDR3 covers 13 residues. Germline V CDR1 and CDR2: MNHEY, SVGAGI. The CDR3 loop reads CASSRQGTGELFF. The CDR3 nucleotides read TGTGCCAGCAGCCGACAGGGGACCGGGGAGCTGTTTTTT.

CDR3 in DNA: TGTGCCAGCAGTGGCTTCACAGATACGCAGTATTTT. This translates into CASSGFTDTQYF. This chain links TRBV6-1 with TRBJ2-3; D gene uncertain. The CDR3 extends over 12 amino acids. Per the germline V gene, CDR1 is MNHNS and CDR2 is SASEGT. V was trimmed by 4 bases and J by 2 bases, leaving 4 bases between them.

This chain uses TRBV4-2 with TRBJ2-5; 7 bases agree with TRBD2. The CDR3 consists of 14 residues. With V trimmed by 0 bases and J by 4 bases, 2 bases remained unmatched. Germline V lookup: CDR1 LGHNA, CDR2 YNFKEQ. DNA for the CDR3: TGTGCCAGCAGCCAAGAGAGACTAGCAGAGACCCAGTACTTC. Translating gives CASSQERLAETQYF.

The genes are TRBV16 and TRBJ1-6; D uncertain. The CDR3 runs to 14 residues. Per the germline V gene, CDR1 is KGHSY and CDR2 is FQNENV. The V end was cut by 1 base, the J end by 8 bases, with 9 bases between. The DNA of the CDR3 is TGTGCCAGCAGCCAATTTGGTACCGATTCACCCCTCCACTTT. It yields the protein CASSQFGTDSPLHF.

The CDR3 coding sequence is TGTGCCAGCAGCCAACCACCGGGACAGGGTGAAGCTTTCTTT. It codes for CASSQPPGQGEAFF. The chain couples TRBV6-5 to TRBJ1-1; 9 nucleotides line up with TRBD1. This CDR3 has 14 residues. V dropped 6 bases and J dropped 7; count of bases not matched to a gene: 9. Germline-derived CDR1 and CDR2 are MNHEY and SVGAGI.

The V gene is TRBV29-1, the J gene TRBJ2-1; the D gene is possibly TRBD1 (5 bases). V was clipped by 1 base and J by 2 bases, with 9 bases between them. This CDR3 is 14 amino acids long. Germline values: CDR1 SQVTM, CDR2 ANQGSEA. The CDR3 coding sequence is TGCAGCGTTGAAGGCAGGGTAGCCTACAATGAGCAGTTCTTC. It codes for CSVEGRVAYNEQFF.

This clone has only one observation. In DNA, the CDR3 is TGTGCCAGTAGTATCACAGGGAACTATGGCTACACCTTC. It codes for CASSITGNYGYTF. The V call is TRBV19, the J call TRBJ1-2, with D possibly matching TRBD1 (6 bases). There are 13 residues in the CDR3. Trimming pared 3 bases from V and 2 bases from J, leaving 7 bases between. Germline V gene data show CDR1 as LNHDA and CDR2 as SQIVND (reference sequence). The whole variable domain, remainder taken from reference TRBV19 and TRBJ1-2, is DGGITQSPKYLFRKEGQNVTLSCEQNLNHDAMYWYRQDPGQGLRLIYYSQIVNDFQKGDIAEGYSVSREKKESFPLTVTSAQKNPTAFYLCASSITGNYGYTFGSGTRLTVV.